Below, 11 T cell receptor beta chains from the same sample are listed, as sequenced in a study of blood T cells in healthy people across ages. Combining a sample-barcoded 5' primer with a J-beta primer mix, a second PCR ran for about 7 to 11 cycles. TCRdb independently ran MiXCR on the 5' RACE reads; one entry per CDR3 protein. The data contain about 730,000 distinct CDR3 sequences, 43% of them singletons. The sample taken for sequencing was blood. The receptors were gathered from a woman aged 55-69 years in good health.

The rearrangement links TRBV20-1 to TRBJ2-7, with D possibly TRBD2 on 6 matching bases. Germline loops: CDR1 DFQATT, CDR2 SNEGSKA (reference sequence). V gave up 2 bases and J gave up 0 bases, with 8 bases separating them. The CDR3 sequence is 13 residues long. This chain's CDR3 is CSARRGISYEQYF. In nucleotides, the CDR3 is TGCAGTGCTAGACGGGGGATCTCCTACGAGCAGTACTTC.

This clonotype was observed a few times. The rearrangement uses TRBV6-2 or TRBV6-3 and TRBJ2-1; 12 nucleotides align to TRBD2. The germline V gene has CDR1 MNHEY and CDR2 SVGEGT. This CDR3 region has 15 residues. J was trimmed by 6 bases and V by 5 bases; bases with no gene match: 5. CDR3 sequence: CASSPLAGGVNEQFF. The CDR3 DNA follows: TGTGCCAGCAGTCCTCTAGCGGGGGGGGTCAATGAGCAGTTCTTC.

The chain recombines TRBV19 with TRBJ1-5; unclear D gene. Trimming stripped 1 base from V and 3 bases from J, with 4 bases between. Germline V gene sequence: CDR1 LNHDA, CDR2 SQIVND (reference sequence). This CDR3 region has 13 residues. The CDR3 sequence: CASSIGVNQPQHF. Here the CDR3 DNA reads TGTGCCAGTAGTATAGGGGTCAATCAGCCCCAGCATTTT.

The chain recombines TRBV27 with TRBJ2-4; TRBD2 matches at 13 bases. This CDR3 is 15 amino acids long. Germline lookup yields CDR1 MNHEY and CDR2 SMNVEV (reference sequence). The trim removed 6 bases at V and 13 bases at J, leaving 12 bases unmatched. The CDR3 bases are TGTGCCAGCAGCCCCGGGACTAGCGGGAATGGGGTGCAGTACTTC. The encoded protein is CASSPGTSGNGVQYF.

This clonotype was picked up a small number of times. The chain combines TRBV7-9 with TRBJ2-3; 8 bases align to TRBD1. The CDR3 is 16 amino acids. V lost 5 bases, J lost 5 bases, and 12 bases stayed unmatched. Germline values: CDR1 SEHNR, CDR2 FQNEAQ (reference sequence). The CDR3 region has the DNA TGTGCCAGCAGCCCTACTCCAGACAGGGGTAGAGATACGCAGTATTTT. Translation: CASSPTPDRGRDTQYF. The full variable domain, with the rest looked up from reference TRBV7-9 and TRBJ2-3, is DTGVSQNPRHKITKRGQNVTFRCDPISEHNRLYWYRQTLGQGPEFLTYFQNEAQLEKSRLLSDRFSAERPKGSFSTLEIQRTEQGDSAMYLCASSPTPDRGRDTQYFGPGTRLTVL.

This clonotype was found a few times. The V call is TRBV2, the J call TRBJ1-6; possible D gene TRBD1, 5 bases. There are 15 residues in the CDR3. V lost 5 bases and J 10 bases, leaving 18 bases between the germline ends. Germline V gene lookup returns CDR1 SNHLY and CDR2 FYNNEI. The CDR3 is CASSPTVGGISPLHF. CDR3 DNA: TGTGCCAGCAGTCCGACAGTGGGAGGAATCTCACCCCTCCACTTT.

The genes are TRBV6-6 and TRBJ2-5; maybe TRBD2 (5 bases). Trimming shortened V by 3 bases and J by 5 bases, and 19 bases separated the two germline ends. The CDR3 runs 16 residues. The germline gives CDR1 MNHNY, CDR2 SVGAGI (reference sequence). The CDR3 sequence is CASSYRWEPEVETQYF. CDR3 coding DNA: TGTGCCAGCAGTTATAGGTGGGAGCCCGAGGTGGAGACCCAGTACTTC.

In its sample, this clonotype was seen a few times. A read error is possible here, since a much larger clone lies one base away. The chain uses TRBV7-2 and TRBJ2-1, with D perhaps TRBD2 (6 bases). The J call may not be correct, given that the DNA end is closer to TRBJ2-7. The germline V gene encodes CDR1 SGHTA and CDR2 FQGNSA. This CDR3 has 15 residues. The CDR3 region has the DNA TGTGCCAGCAGCCAGTCGGGGGACTCCTACAATGAGCAGTACTTC. Translation gives CASSQSGDSYNEQYF.

This clonotype came up many times. The chain joins TRBV5-1 to TRBJ2-7; D is possibly TRBD1 (5 bases). V shed 0 bases and J shed 4 bases, with 20 bases lying between them. The germline CDR1 and CDR2 sequences are SGHRS and YFSETQ. CDR3 length: 17 amino acids. CDR3 loop: CASSLAEVAGILYEQYF. CDR3 nucleotide sequence: TGCGCCAGCAGCTTGGCCGAAGTTGCAGGGATTCTGTACGAGCAGTACTTC.

As concerns this clonotype: Sequence at one end of the junction differs from germline and may be a read error. V usage is TRBV5-1 and J usage is TRBJ1-2; possible D gene TRBD1, 5 bases. Germline CDR1 reads SGHRS; CDR2 reads YFSETQ. The CDR3 covers 16 residues. The CDR3 DNA reads TGCGCCAGCAGCTTATCGGTACCGGGACTTAACTATGGCTACACTTTC. It specifies CASSLSVPGLNYGYTF.

This clonotype showed up just once. The CDR3 sequence is CSARAILAGVNEQFF. The CDR3 DNA is TGCAGTGCTAGGGCGATACTAGCGGGAGTAAATGAGCAGTTCTTC. The rearrangement links TRBV20-1 to TRBJ2-1, with 11 bases lining up with TRBD2. The trim removed 3 bases at V and 7 bases at J, leaving 8 bases unmatched. The CDR3 contains 15 residues. The germline V gene encodes CDR1 DFQATT and CDR2 SNEGSKA (reference sequence).